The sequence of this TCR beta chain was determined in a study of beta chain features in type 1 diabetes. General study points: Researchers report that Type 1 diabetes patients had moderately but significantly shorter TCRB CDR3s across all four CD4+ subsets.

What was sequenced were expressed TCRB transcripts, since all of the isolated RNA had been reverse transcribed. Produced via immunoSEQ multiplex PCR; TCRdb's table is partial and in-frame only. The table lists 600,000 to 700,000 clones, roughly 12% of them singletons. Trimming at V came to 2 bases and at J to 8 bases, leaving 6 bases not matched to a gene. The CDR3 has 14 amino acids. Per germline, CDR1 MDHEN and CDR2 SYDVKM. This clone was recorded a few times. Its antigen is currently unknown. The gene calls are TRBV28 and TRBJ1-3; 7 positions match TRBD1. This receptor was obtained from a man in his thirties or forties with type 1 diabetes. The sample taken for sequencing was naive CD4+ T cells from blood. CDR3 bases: TGTGCCAGCAGTTTACCTAACAGGGGTGACACCATATATTTT. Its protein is CASSLPNRGDTIYF.